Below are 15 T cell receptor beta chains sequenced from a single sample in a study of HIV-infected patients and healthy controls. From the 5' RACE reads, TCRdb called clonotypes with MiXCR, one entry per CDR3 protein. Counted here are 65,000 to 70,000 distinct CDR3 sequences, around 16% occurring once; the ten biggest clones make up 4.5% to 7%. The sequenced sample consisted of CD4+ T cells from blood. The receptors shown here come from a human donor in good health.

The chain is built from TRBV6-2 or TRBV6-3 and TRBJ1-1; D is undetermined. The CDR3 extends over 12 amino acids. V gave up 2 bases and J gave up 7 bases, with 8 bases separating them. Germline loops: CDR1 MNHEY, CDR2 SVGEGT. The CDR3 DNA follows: TGTGCCAGCAGTTACCGGGCGAATGAAGCTTTCTTT. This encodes CASSYRANEAFF.

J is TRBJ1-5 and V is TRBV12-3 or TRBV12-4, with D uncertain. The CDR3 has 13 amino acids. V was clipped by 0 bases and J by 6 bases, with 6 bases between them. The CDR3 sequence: CASSLALIQPQHF. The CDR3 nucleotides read TGTGCCAGCAGTTTAGCGCTAATTCAGCCCCAGCATTTT.

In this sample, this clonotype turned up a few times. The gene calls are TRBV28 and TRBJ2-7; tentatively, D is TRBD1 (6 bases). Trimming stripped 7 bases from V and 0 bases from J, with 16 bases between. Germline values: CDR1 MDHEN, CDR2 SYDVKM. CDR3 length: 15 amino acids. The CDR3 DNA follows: TGTGCCAGCATCACAGGGTCCTCGGGCTCCTACGAGCAGTACTTC. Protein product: CASITGSSGSYEQYF.

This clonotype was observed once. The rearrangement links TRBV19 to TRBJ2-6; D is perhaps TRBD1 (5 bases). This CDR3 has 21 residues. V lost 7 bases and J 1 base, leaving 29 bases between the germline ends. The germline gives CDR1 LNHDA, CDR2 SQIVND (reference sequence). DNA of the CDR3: TGTGCCAGTAATTATTGGGGCTCAACCTCCTCAACAGGTTCTGGGGCCAACGTCCTGACTTTC. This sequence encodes CASNYWGSTSSTGSGANVLTF.

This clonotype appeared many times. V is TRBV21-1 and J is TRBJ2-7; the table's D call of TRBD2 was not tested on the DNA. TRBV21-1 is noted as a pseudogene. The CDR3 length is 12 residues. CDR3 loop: CARSSGGYEQYF. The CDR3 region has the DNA TGTGCCAGGTCTAGCGGGGGCTACGAGCAGTACTTC.

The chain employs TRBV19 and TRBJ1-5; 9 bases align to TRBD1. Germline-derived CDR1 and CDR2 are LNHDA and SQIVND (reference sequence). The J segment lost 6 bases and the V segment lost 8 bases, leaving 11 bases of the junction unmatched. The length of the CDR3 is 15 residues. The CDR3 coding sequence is TGTGCCAGTGGTACCTGGACAGGGGCGGGTCAGCCCCAGCATTTT. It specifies CASGTWTGAGQPQHF. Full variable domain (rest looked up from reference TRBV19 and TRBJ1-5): DGGITQSPKYLFRKEGQNVTLSCEQNLNHDAMYWYRQDPGQGLRLIYYSQIVNDFQKGDIAEGYSVSREKKESFPLTVTSAQKNPTAFYLCASGTWTGAGQPQHFGDGTRLSIL.

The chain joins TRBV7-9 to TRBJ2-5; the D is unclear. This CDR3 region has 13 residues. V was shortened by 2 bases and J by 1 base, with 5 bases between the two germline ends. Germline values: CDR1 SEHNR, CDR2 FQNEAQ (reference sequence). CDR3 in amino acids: CASSLPPQETQYF. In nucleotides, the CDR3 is TGTGCCAGCAGCTTACCCCCCCAAGAGACCCAGTACTTC. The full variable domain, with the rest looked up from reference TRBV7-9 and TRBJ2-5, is DTGVSQNPRHKITKRGQNVTFRCDPISEHNRLYWYRQTLGQGPEFLTYFQNEAQLEKSRLLSDRFSAERPKGSFSTLEIQRTEQGDSAMYLCASSLPPQETQYFGPGTRLLVL.

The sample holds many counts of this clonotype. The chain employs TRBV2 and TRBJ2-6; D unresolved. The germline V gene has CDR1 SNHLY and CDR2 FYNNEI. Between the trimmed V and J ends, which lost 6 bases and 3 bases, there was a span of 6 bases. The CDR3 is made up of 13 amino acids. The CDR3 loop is CASRGDGANVLTF. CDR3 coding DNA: TGTGCCAGCAGGGGCGATGGGGCCAACGTCCTGACTTTC. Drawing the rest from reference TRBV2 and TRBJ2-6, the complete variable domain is EPEVTQTPSHQVTQMGQEVILRCVPISNHLYFYWYRQILGQKVEFLVSFYNNEISEKSEIFDDQFSVERPDGSNFTLKIRSTKLEDSAMYFCASRGDGANVLTFGAGSRLTVL.

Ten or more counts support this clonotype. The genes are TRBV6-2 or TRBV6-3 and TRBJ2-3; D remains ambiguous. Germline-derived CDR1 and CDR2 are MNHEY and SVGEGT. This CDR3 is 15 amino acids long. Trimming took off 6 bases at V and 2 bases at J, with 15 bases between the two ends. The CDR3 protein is CASSPRRKITDTQYF. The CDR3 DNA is TGTGCCAGCAGCCCGCGGCGGAAGATCACAGATACGCAGTATTTT.

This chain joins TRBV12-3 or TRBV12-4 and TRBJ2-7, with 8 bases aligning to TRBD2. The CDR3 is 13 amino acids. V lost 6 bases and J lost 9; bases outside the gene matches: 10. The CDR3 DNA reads TGTGCCAGCAGCCCCCGGACTAGCTCGGTGCAGTACTTC. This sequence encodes CASSPRTSSVQYF.

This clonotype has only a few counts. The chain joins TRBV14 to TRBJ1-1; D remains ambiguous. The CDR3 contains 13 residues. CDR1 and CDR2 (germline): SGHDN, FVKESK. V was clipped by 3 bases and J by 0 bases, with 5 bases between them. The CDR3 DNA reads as TGTGCCAGCAGCCAGGAGATGAACACTGAAGCTTTCTTT. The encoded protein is CASSQEMNTEAFF.

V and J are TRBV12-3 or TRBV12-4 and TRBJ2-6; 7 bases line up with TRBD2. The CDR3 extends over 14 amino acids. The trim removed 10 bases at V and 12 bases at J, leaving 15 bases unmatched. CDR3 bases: TGTGCCACCGCGTTGGTTGCGGGGACTACCGTCCTGACTTTC. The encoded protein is CATALVAGTTVLTF.

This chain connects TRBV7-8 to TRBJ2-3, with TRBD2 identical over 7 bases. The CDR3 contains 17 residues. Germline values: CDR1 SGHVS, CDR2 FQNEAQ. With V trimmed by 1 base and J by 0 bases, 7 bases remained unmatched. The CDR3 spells CASSLVGEGPSTDTQYF. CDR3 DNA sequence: TGTGCCAGCAGCTTAGTCGGGGAGGGCCCTAGCACAGATACGCAGTATTTT.

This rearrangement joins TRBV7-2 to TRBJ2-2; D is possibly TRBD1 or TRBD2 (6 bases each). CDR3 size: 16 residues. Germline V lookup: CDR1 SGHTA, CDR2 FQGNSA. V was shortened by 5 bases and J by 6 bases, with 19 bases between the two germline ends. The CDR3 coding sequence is TGTGCCAGCAGCCCAGTAAGAGGGGGAGGCGCCGGGGAGCTGTTTTTT. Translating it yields CASSPVRGGGAGELFF.

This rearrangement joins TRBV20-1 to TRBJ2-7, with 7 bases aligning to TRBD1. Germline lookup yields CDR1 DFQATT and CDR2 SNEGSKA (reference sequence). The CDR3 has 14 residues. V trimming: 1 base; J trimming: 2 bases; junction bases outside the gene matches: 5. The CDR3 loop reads CSARGGTVTYEQYF. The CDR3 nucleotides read TGCAGTGCTAGAGGAGGGACAGTTACCTACGAGCAGTACTTC.